The clone carrying this TCR beta chain was seen a few times. This sample was taken from a study of cytomegalovirus exposure and HLA in healthy donors. The CDR3 length is 12 residues. V shed 8 bases and J shed 7 bases, with 12 bases lying between them. In germline, CDR1 is MNHEY, CDR2 SVGAGI. The assay was immunoSEQ multiplex PCR, and TCRdb's table has in-frame clones only and misses some. The profile shows about 190,000 clones, more than 75% of them singletons. Specimen: PBMCs. The clonotype originates from a woman aged 18 to 35 in good health and CMV-seronegative. J is TRBJ1-5 and V is TRBV6-5, with D possibly being TRBD1 (6 bases). CDR3 region: CASGAGVQPQHF. CDR3 DNA sequence: TGTGCCAGCGGGGCAGGGGTACAGCCCCAGCATTTT.